This TCR beta chain was recovered during a study of T-cell memory formation after mild COVID-19. Study summary: Largely, the TCR clusters proved donor specific. Study outcomes and limitations: CD4/CD8 balance characterized clones contracting day 15 to 85, and CD4+ skew characterized later expanders. CD4+ contracting clones lay mainly in CM and EM, CD8+ ones in EMRA.

5'RACE primed at constant segments yielded TCR alpha and TCR beta cDNA libraries bearing sample barcodes and UMIs. One entry per CDR3 protein results from TCRdb running MiXCR on the 5' RACE reads. The sample lists 550,000 to 600,000 distinct CDR3 sequences, roughly 17% seen once, with about 7.4% in the top ten. This clonotype was counted a few times. Its target is not known. Trimming cost V 7 bases and J 9 bases, with 14 bases left between them. The CDR3 has 12 residues. This chain links TRBV12-3 or TRBV12-4 with TRBJ2-3; no definite D call. Sequencing used PBMCs or a T cell subset sorted from them (not recorded which). The sequence derives from an adult woman who had mild COVID-19 (a few samples of this study predate the infection). Cell type and time point are not known. In nucleotides, the CDR3 is TGTGCCAGCACCGACGACGGTGACACGCAGTATTTT. Its translation: CASTDDGDTQYF.